One sample yielded the 24 T cell receptor beta chains listed below, sequenced in a study of blood T cells in healthy people across ages. It was with a sample-barcoded 5' primer and a J-beta primer mix that a second PCR of about 6 to 11 cycles was run. A single record per CDR3 protein comes from TCRdb applying MiXCR to the 5' RACE reads. The table includes 730,000 or so distinct CDR3 sequences, roughly 47% detected once. Sequencing was done on a sample of blood. The source of these receptors is a woman aged 60 to 75 in good health.

A few counts support this clonotype. This chain's CDR3 is CASSPRATNTGELFF. The CDR3 nucleotides read TGTGCCAGCAGCCCCCGGGCGACTAACACCGGGGAGCTGTTTTTT. V is TRBV7-9 and J is TRBJ2-2; the D is unclear. This CDR3 contains 15 residues. The germline V and J ends were trimmed by 5 bases and 2 bases, with 12 bases remaining between them. The germline CDR1 and CDR2 sequences are SEHNR and FQNEAQ (reference sequence).

This chain links TRBV9 with TRBJ2-1, with D perhaps TRBD1 or TRBD2 (5 bases each). This CDR3 is built from 16 residues. In germline, CDR1 is SGDLS, CDR2 YYNGEE. Trimming took 4 bases from V and 1 from J, leaving 15 bases between them. CDR3 loop: CASSPRDPGSYNEQFF. The CDR3 region has the DNA TGTGCCAGCAGCCCCAGGGACCCTGGGTCCTACAATGAGCAGTTCTTC.

The chain carries TRBV7-3 and TRBJ2-6; D uncertain. The CDR3 spans 15 residues. The germline CDR1 and CDR2 sequences are SGHTA and FQGTGA. V lost 7 bases and J 0 bases, leaving 10 bases between the germline ends. In DNA, the CDR3 is TGTGCCAGCACCCCTGGCTTCTCTGGGGCCAACGTCCTGACTTTC. Translation gives CASTPGFSGANVLTF.

Of note for this clonotype: This may come from a read error, since a much larger clone is one base off. The chain uses TRBV29-1 and TRBJ2-7; TRBD1 might be the D (5 bases). The CDR3 is 12 residues long. Trimming removed 4 bases from V and 9 bases from J, with 16 bases in between. From germline, CDR1 is SQVTM and CDR2 ANQGSEA. The CDR3 DNA reads TGCAGCGTTGCGGGCCAGGGTGCTGGGCAGTACTTC. It encodes CSVAGQGAGQYF.

J is TRBJ2-7 and V is TRBV28, with D tentatively TRBD1 (6 bases). Germline assignment: CDR1 MDHEN and CDR2 SYDVKM. The CDR3 is made up of 15 amino acids. The V end was cut by 6 bases, the J end by 2 bases, with 17 bases between. The CDR3 DNA reads as TGTGCCAGCAGCCTCCACAGGGACGGAACCTACGAGCAGTACTTC. Its protein is CASSLHRDGTYEQYF.

The chain recombines TRBV20-1 with TRBJ2-7, with 10 bases identical to TRBD1. The CDR3 totals 16 residues. The germline CDR1 and CDR2 sequences are DFQATT and SNEGSKA (reference sequence). V trimming: 8 bases; J trimming: 0 bases; junction bases outside the gene matches: 13. CDR3 in amino acids: CSSPGRDRGSSYEQYF. The DNA of the CDR3 is TGCAGTTCCCCGGGGCGGGACAGGGGAAGCTCCTACGAGCAGTACTTC.

The table lists this clonotype with a few counts. The V and J genes are TRBV30 and TRBJ2-3, with D tentatively TRBD1 or TRBD2 (6 bases each). V lost 3 bases to trimming and J lost 2 bases, with 15 bases between them. CDR1 is GTSNPN, CDR2 SVGIG, per germline (reference sequence). This CDR3 is 15 amino acids long. The CDR3 sequence is CAWSVGGRHTDTQYF. In nucleotides, the CDR3 is TGTGCCTGGAGCGTTGGGGGGCGTCACACAGATACGCAGTATTTT.

This clonotype showed up many times. The gene calls are TRBV24-1 and TRBJ2-1; 11 bases fit TRBD1. CDR3 length equals 15 residues. The ends lost 4 bases at V and 8 bases at J; junction bases unmatched: 6. Germline values: CDR1 KGHDR, CDR2 SFDVKD. Here the CDR3 reads CATSDLDRGRDEQFF. The CDR3, as DNA: TGTGCCACCAGTGACCTGGACAGGGGGCGGGATGAGCAGTTCTTC.

The chain has TRBV20-1 and TRBJ2-5; TRBD2 agrees at 7 bases. The CDR3 is 15 residues long. Germline values: CDR1 DFQATT, CDR2 SNEGSKA (reference sequence). V was pared by 2 bases and J by 4 bases, with 10 bases of the junction left unmatched. CDR3 amino acids: CSARYPAGFGETQYF. As DNA, the CDR3 is TGCAGTGCTAGATATCCAGCGGGGTTTGGAGAGACCCAGTACTTC.

CDR3 loop: CASSQGRGGDEQFF. CDR3 bases: TGTGCCAGCAGCCAAGGTCGGGGGGGGGATGAGCAGTTCTTC. This chain connects TRBV4-2 to TRBJ2-1; TRBD2 agrees at 8 bases. Germline CDR1 and CDR2: LGHNA and YNFKEQ. This CDR3 is 14 amino acids long. Losses at the gene ends were 1 base for V and 8 bases for J; bases not matched to a gene: 4.

This clonotype was seen a handful of times. This chain uses TRBV4-2 with TRBJ1-4, with D unclear. V was pared by 1 base and J by 2 bases, with 14 bases between. Germline CDR1 reads LGHNA; CDR2 reads YNFKEQ. This CDR3 is 17 amino acids long. This CDR3 reads CASSQVSARATNEKLFF. The CDR3 DNA reads TGTGCCAGCAGCCAAGTATCCGCGAGGGCGACTAATGAAAAACTGTTTTTT.

The table lists this clonotype with a few counts. V gene TRBV28 combines with J gene TRBJ2-7; D gene ambiguous. This CDR3 comprises 15 residues. With 2 bases removed from V and 6 bases from J, the gap between germline ends came to 17 bases. CDR1 MDHEN and CDR2 SYDVKM come from the germline V gene. The CDR3 loop reads CASSLAEARGGEQYF. CDR3 nucleotides: TGTGCCAGCAGTTTAGCAGAGGCTCGCGGCGGCGAGCAGTACTTC.

This clonotype occurred a few times. The chain employs TRBV9 and TRBJ2-5; 8 bases line up with TRBD2. The V gene's germline CDR1 is SGDLS and CDR2 YYNGEE. Losses at the gene ends were 5 bases for V and 5 bases for J; bases not matched to a gene: 11. This CDR3 spans 15 amino acids. CDR3 in DNA: TGTGCCAGCAGTGACAGAGCGGGAGTCGGGGAGACCCAGTACTTC. Protein: CASSDRAGVGETQYF.

The chain carries TRBV7-9 and TRBJ2-1; D is unresolved. The germline CDR1 and CDR2 sequences are SEHNR and FQNEAQ (reference sequence). This CDR3 spans 15 amino acids. Trimming removed 6 bases at V and 4 bases at J, with 16 bases between. CDR3 residues: CASRVQATPYNEQFF. The CDR3 DNA follows: TGTGCCAGCAGGGTCCAAGCGACCCCATACAATGAGCAGTTCTTC.

This clonotype was seen a few times. The V call is TRBV5-6, the J call TRBJ2-7; tentatively, D is TRBD1 or TRBD2 (6 bases each). Between the trimmed V and J ends, which lost 4 bases and 10 bases, there was a span of 12 bases. The CDR3 totals 11 residues. Germline CDR1 reads SGHDT; CDR2 reads YYEEEE. CDR3 residues: CASSAGQVQYF. The CDR3 DNA is TGTGCCAGCAGCGCGGGACAAGTCCAGTACTTC.

The chain employs TRBV4-2 and TRBJ2-3, with 14 bases matching TRBD2. This CDR3 is 15 amino acids long. Germline CDR1 is LGHNA and CDR2 is YNFKEQ. Trimming removed 4 bases from V and 8 bases from J; junction bases left unmatched: 5. CDR3 protein: CASSRGLAGVRTQYF. The CDR3 nucleotides read TGTGCCAGCAGCCGGGGACTAGCGGGAGTGCGTACGCAGTATTTT.

This chain uses TRBV7-2 with TRBJ2-7; 7 bases map to TRBD2. Germline lookup yields CDR1 SGHTA and CDR2 FQGNSA. CDR3 length: 15 amino acids. V shed 2 bases, J shed 0 bases, and the junction held 4 bases outside the gene matches. The DNA of the CDR3 is TGTACCAGCAGCTTATATTCGGGGGGCTCCTACGAGCAGTACTTC. It is translated as CTSSLYSGGSYEQYF.

As concerns this clonotype: A read error may explain this, as a much larger clone is one base away. The chain carries TRBV29-1 and TRBJ2-1; 8 bases fit TRBD2. The CDR3 loop spans 13 amino acids. The trim removed 6 bases at V and 5 bases at J, leaving 6 bases unmatched. Germline CDR1 SQVTM, CDR2 ANQGSEA. CDR3 sequence: CSVRLAPNNEQFF. DNA of the CDR3: TGCAGCGTGAGACTAGCGCCTAACAATGAGCAGTTCTTC.

This clonotype was found once. The CDR3 loop is CASSLEAGSHETQYF. The CDR3 DNA reads TGTGCCAGCAGCTTGGAGGCCGGGAGTCACGAGACCCAGTACTTC. The chain joins TRBV7-6 to TRBJ2-5; the D gene is possibly TRBD2 (6 bases). V lost 3 bases and J lost 5, with 16 bases in between. Per germline, CDR1 SGHVS and CDR2 FNYEAQ. The CDR3 spans 15 residues. The variable domain in full, completed from reference TRBV7-6 and TRBJ2-5, reads GAGVSQSPRYKVTKRGQDVALRCDPISGHVSLYWYRQALGQGPEFLTYFNYEAQQDKSGLPNDRFSAERPEGSISTLTIQRTEQRDSAMYRCASSLEAGSHETQYFGPGTRLLVL.

This chain connects TRBV6-4 to TRBJ1-6; no clear D. Germline lookup yields CDR1 MRHNA and CDR2 SNTAGT. Trimming took off 2 bases at V and 7 bases at J, with 12 bases between the two ends. The CDR3 is 15 residues long. CDR3 sequence: CASSDKWNGNSPLHF. The CDR3 DNA reads TGTGCCAGCAGTGACAAGTGGAACGGGAATTCACCCCTCCACTTT.

This clonotype was recorded a few times. The V call is TRBV6-2 or TRBV6-3, the J call TRBJ2-7; TRBD2 agrees at 12 bases. J gave up 1 base and V 2 bases, and 12 bases lay outside the gene matches. This CDR3 contains 19 residues. The germline gives CDR1 MNHEY, CDR2 SVGEGT. CDR3 region: CASSYLPGLAGGISYEQYF. The DNA of the CDR3 is TGTGCCAGCAGTTACCTGCCCGGGCTAGCGGGGGGGATATCCTACGAGCAGTACTTC.

This clonotype appeared a few times. This rearrangement joins TRBV12-3 or TRBV12-4 to TRBJ1-2; D unclear. CDR3 length: 15 amino acids. V shed 6 bases and J shed 3 bases, with 17 bases lying between them. This chain's CDR3 is CASRAGVGRDYGYTF. CDR3 nucleotide sequence: TGTGCCAGCAGGGCCGGAGTCGGAAGGGACTATGGCTACACCTTC.

The table lists this clonotype with a few counts. The chain recombines TRBV20-1 with TRBJ2-7; 8 bases are shared with TRBD1. Germline V CDR1 and CDR2: DFQATT, SNEGSKA (reference sequence). The trim removed 2 bases at V and 1 base at J, leaving 4 bases unmatched. The CDR3 totals 14 residues. CDR3 bases: TGCAGTGCTAGATCTGACAGGGGTTCCTACGAGCAGTACTTC. It yields the protein CSARSDRGSYEQYF.

This chain joins TRBV4-1 and TRBJ2-7, with 7 bases that match TRBD1. The J call may be incorrect, as the DNA end agrees better with TRBJ2-5. Germline V gene lookup returns CDR1 MGHRA and CDR2 YSYEKL. The CDR3 length is 15 residues. The CDR3 sequence is CASSPEGQPRETQYF. The DNA for the CDR3 is TGCGCCAGCAGCCCCGAGGGACAGCCCAGGGAGACCCAGTACTTC.